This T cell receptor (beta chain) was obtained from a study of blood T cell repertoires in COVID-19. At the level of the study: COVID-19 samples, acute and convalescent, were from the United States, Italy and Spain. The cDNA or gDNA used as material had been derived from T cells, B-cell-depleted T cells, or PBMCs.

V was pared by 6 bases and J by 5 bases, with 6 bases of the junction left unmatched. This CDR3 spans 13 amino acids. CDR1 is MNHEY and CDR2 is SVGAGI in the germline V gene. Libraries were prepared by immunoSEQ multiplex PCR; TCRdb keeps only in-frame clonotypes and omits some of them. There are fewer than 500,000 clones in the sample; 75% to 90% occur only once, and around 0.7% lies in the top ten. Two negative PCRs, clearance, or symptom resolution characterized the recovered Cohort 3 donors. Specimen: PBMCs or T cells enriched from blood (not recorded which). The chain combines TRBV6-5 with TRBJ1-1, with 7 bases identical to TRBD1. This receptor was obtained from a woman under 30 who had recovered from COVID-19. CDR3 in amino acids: CASSYRGLTEAFF. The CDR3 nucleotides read TGTGCCAGCAGCTACAGGGGCCTGACTGAAGCTTTCTTT.